This paragraph reports one T cell receptor (beta chain). As yet, its antigen is unknown. The V gene lost 4 bases and the J gene lost 10 bases, with 8 bases spanning the gap. The CDR3 extends over 10 amino acids. Germline V CDR1 and CDR2: DFQATT, SNEGSKA (reference sequence). Time point in this sample: baseline pretreatment blood. Specified treatment: 15 Gy SBRT to primary tumor, nephrectomy 4 weeks later. The patient's renal cell carcinoma had clear cell pathology. The record originates from a study of radiation and T cells in renal cell carcinoma. Study-wide findings and caveats: Top tumor clonotypes rose in blood 2 weeks post-radiation, then contracted.

Only in-frame clones appear in the TCRdb table, and some are missing; sequencing was by immunoSEQ multiplex PCR. The data show 100,000 to 150,000 clones, with roughly four fifths seen just once and around 3% held by the top ten. This chain connects TRBV20-1 to TRBJ2-1; the D is unclear. This receptor was taken from a woman aged 60 to 75 with renal cell carcinoma. The sequences come from blood, collected from a patient whose treatment included radiotherapy and nephrectomy. This CDR3 reads CSAMGVEQFF. Written as DNA, the CDR3 is TGCAGTGCTATGGGCGTGGAGCAGTTCTTC.